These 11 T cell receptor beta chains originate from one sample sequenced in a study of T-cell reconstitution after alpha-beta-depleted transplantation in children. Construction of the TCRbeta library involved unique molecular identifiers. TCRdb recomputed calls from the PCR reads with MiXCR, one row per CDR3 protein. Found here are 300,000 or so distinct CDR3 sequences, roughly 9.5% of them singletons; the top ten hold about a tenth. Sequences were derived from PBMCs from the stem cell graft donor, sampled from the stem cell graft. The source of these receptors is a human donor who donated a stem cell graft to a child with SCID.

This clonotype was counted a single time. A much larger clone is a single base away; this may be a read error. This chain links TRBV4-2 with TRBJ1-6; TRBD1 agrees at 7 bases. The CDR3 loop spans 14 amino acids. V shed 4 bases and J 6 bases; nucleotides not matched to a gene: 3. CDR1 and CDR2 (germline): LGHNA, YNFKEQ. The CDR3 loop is CASSPRDSNSPLHF. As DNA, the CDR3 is TGTGCCAGCAGCCCCCGGGACAGTAATTCACCCCTCCACTTT.

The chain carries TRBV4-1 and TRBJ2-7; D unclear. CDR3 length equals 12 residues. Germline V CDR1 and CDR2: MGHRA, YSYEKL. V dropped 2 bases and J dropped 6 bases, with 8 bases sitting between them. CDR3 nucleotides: TGCGCCAGCAGCCAACCCCCCGTCGAGCAGTACTTC. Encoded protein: CASSQPPVEQYF.

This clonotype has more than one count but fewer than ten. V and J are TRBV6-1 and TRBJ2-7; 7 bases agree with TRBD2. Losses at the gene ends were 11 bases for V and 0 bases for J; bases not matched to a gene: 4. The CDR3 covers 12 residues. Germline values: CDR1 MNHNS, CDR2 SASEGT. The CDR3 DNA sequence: TGTGCCCACACTAGCGACTCCTACGAGCAGTACTTC. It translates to CAHTSDSYEQYF.

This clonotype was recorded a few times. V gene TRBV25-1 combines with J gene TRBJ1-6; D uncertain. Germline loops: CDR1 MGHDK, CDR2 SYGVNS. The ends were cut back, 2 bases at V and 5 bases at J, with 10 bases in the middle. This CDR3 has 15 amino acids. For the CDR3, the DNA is TGTGCCAGCAGTGAACCAGGACCGAATAATTCACCCCTCCACTTT. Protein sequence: CASSEPGPNNSPLHF. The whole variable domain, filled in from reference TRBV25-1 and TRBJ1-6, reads EADIYQTPRYLVIGTGKKITLECSQTMGHDKMYWYQQDPGMELHLIHYSYGVNSTEKGDLSSESTVSRIRTEHFPLTLESARPSHTSQYLCASSEPGPNNSPLHFGNGTRLTVT.

The CDR3 DNA reads as TGTGCCAGCAGCCAGGCCGTTGGGGTTGAGCAGTTCTTC. This translates into CASSQAVGVEQFF. The J gene is TRBJ2-1, the V gene TRBV6-1; D remains unclear. The V gene lost 6 bases and the J gene lost 9 bases, with 15 bases spanning the gap. Germline V CDR1 and CDR2: MNHNS, SASEGT. The CDR3 sequence is 13 residues long.

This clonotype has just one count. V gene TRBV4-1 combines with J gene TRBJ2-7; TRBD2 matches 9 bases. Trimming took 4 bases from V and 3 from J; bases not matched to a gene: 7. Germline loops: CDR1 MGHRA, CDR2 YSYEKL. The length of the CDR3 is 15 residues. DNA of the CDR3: TGCGCCAGCAGCCCCCGGGTAGCGGGGGTCTACGAGCAGTACTTC. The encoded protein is CASSPRVAGVYEQYF.

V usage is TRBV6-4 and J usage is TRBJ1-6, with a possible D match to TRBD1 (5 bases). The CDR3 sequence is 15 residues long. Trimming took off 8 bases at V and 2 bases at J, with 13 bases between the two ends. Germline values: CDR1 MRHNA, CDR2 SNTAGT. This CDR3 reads CASRLDMTYNSPLHF. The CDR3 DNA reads TGTGCCAGCCGTCTGGACATGACCTATAATTCACCCCTCCACTTT.

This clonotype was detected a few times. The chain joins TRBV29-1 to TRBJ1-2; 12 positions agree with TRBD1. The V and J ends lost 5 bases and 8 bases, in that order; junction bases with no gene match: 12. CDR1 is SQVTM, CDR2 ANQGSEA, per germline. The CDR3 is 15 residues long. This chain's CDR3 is CSVLNKGQGALGYTF. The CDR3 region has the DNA TGCAGCGTTTTAAACAAGGGACAGGGGGCGCTGGGCTACACCTTC.

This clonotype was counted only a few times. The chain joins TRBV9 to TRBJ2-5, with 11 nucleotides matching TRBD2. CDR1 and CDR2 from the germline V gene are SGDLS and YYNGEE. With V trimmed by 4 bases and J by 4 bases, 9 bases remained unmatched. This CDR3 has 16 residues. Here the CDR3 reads CASSLLPLAGGETQYF. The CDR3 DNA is TGTGCCAGCAGCCTCCTTCCTCTAGCGGGGGGAGAGACCCAGTACTTC.

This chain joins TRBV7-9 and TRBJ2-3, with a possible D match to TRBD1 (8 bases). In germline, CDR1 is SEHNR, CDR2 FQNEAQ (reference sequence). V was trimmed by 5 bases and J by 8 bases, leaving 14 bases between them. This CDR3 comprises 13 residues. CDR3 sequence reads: CASSLDREGTQYF. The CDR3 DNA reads TGTGCCAGCAGCCTGGACAGGGAGGGTACGCAGTATTTT.

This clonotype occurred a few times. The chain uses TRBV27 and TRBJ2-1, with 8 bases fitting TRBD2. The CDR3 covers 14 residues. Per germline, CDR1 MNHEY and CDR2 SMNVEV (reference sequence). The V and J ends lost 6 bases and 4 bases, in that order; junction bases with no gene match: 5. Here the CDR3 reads CASRNGGAYNEQFF. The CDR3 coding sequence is TGTGCCAGCAGGAACGGGGGGGCTTACAATGAGCAGTTCTTC.